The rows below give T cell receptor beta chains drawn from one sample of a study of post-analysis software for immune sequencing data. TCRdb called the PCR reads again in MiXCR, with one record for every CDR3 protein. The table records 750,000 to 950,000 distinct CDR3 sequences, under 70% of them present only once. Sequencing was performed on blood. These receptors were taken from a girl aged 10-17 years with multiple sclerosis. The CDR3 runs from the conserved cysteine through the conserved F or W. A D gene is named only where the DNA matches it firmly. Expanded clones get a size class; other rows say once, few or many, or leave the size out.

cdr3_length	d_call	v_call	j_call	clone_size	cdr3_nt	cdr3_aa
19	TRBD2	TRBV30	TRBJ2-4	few	TGTGCCTGGAGTCCTCTAGGCGCCAAATATCCTAGCGGGGTGAACATTCAGTACTTC	CAWSPLGAKYPSGVNIQYF
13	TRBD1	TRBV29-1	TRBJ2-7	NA	TGCAGCGCGAGGCAGGGGGCCATCGACGAGCAGTACTTC	CSARQGAIDEQYF
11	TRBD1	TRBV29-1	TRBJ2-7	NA	TGCAGCGTCAGGGGGCACTACGAGCAGTACTTC	CSVRGHYEQYF
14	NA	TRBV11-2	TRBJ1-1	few	TGTGCCAGCTTTGGTGCCTGGAGACACACTGAAGCTTTCTTT	CASFGAWRHTEAFF
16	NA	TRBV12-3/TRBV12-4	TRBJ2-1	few	TGTGCCAGCAGGACTAGTTTGGGTACCACGGGCAATGAGCAGTTCTTC	CASRTSLGTTGNEQFF
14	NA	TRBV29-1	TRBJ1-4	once	TGCAGCGTCGATGCGACAGTCTCATGTGAAAAACTGTTTTTT	CSVDATVSCEKLFF
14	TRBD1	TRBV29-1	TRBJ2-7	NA	TGCAGCGTTGTAAATCGTCAGGGGGCCTACGAGCAGTACTTC	CSVVNRQGAYEQYF
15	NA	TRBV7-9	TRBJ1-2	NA	TGTGCCAGCAGCTCAGGGCAGGGGATTAACTATGGCTACACCTTC	CASSSGQGINYGYTF
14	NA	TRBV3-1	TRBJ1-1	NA	TGTGCCAGCAGCCAAGAGAGGGGGAACACTGAAGCTTTCTTT	CASSQERGNTEAFF
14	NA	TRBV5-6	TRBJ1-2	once	TGTGCCAGCAGCTTGGCCTCGGGGTTCCTTCGCTACACCTTC	CASSLASGFLRYTF
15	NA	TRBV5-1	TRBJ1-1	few	TGCGCCAGCAGTGTGGGAGTTTTAGGGAACACTGAAGCTTTCTTT	CASSVGVLGNTEAFF
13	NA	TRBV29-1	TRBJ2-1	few	TGCAGCGTATACCAAAGTCAGTACAATGAGCAGTTCTTC	CSVYQSQYNEQFF
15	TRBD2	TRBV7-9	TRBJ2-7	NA	TGTGCCAGCAGCCCTGGGACTAGCGGGGGGAACGAGCAGTACTTC	CASSPGTSGGNEQYF
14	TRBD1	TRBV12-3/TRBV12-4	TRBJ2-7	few	TGTGCCAGCAGTCCGGACAGGGTTTGGGGCGAGCAGTACTTC	CASSPDRVWGEQYF
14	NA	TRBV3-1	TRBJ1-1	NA	TGTGCGAGCTCTGAGGCGCAGGTGAACACTGAAGCTTTCTTT	CASSEAQVNTEAFF
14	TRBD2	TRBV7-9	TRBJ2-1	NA	TGTGCCAGCGGGGTTTTCGCGGGAGTCAACGAGCAGTTCTTC	CASGVFAGVNEQFF
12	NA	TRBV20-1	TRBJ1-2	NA	TGCAGTGCTAGAGTCACAGGAGATGGCTACACCTTC	CSARVTGDGYTF
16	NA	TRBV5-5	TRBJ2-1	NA	TGTGCCAGCAGTTACCTGGGACACTCAACGAGGGTTGAGCAGTTCTTC	CASSYLGHSTRVEQFF
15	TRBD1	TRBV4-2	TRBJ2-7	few	TGTGCCAGCAGCCAAGACTGGGACAGGATCTACGAGCAGTACTTC	CASSQDWDRIYEQYF
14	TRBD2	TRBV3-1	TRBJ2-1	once	TGTGCCAGCCACGGGGGGAGGGCCGACAATGAGCAGTTCTTC	CASHGGRADNEQFF
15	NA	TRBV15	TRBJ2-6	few	TGTGCCACCAGCAGAAGCATAGCTGGGGCCAACGTCCTGACTTTC	CATSRSIAGANVLTF
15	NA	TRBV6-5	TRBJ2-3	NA	TGTGCCAGCAGTTACAGCCGGACACCCACAGATACGCAGTATTTT	CASSYSRTPTDTQYF